This T cell receptor beta chain stems from a study of OX40 agonist ivuxolimab in advanced cancers. Looking at the study overall: Antecedent anti-PD-1, anti-PD-L1 or anti-CTLA-4 therapy was permissible, with 40% having received some.

This clone was seen a single time. Autoimmune disease history or systemic immunosuppression barred patients. The assay was immunoSEQ multiplex PCR, and TCRdb's table has in-frame clones only and misses some. This table holds about 60,000 clones, about 90% found once. Per the germline V gene, CDR1 is MDHEN and CDR2 is SYDVKM. The CDR3 has 16 amino acids. Trimming took 3 bases from V and 4 from J, leaving 18 bases between them. This sequence joins TRBV28 and TRBJ1-1, with D tentatively TRBD1 (5 bases). The source is an adult with an advanced solid tumor such as melanoma, head and neck, liver or kidney cancer. Sequences were derived from CD4+ or CD8+ T cells sorted from blood, sampled in a trial of the OX40 agonist ivuxolimab. The CDR3 region is CASSFGRGKGSTEAFF. The CDR3, as DNA: TGTGCCAGCAGTTTCGGGAGGGGAAAGGGCTCCACTGAAGCTTTCTTT. Together with reference TRBV28 and TRBJ1-1, the CDR3 gives the full variable domain: DVKVTQSSRYLVKRTGEKVFLECVQDMDHENMFWYRQDPGLGLRLIYFSYDVKMKEKGDIPEGYSVSREKKERFSLILESASTNQTSMYLCASSFGRGKGSTEAFFGQGTRLTVV.